The 20 T cell receptor beta chains below come from one sample, sequenced in a study of T cells after somatic rescue of genetic block. Assay: immunoSEQ multiplex PCR; the TCRdb copy retains only in-frame clones and omits some. The data hold around 67,000 clones, with roughly 90% observed a single time. The specimen sequenced was peripheral blood mononuclear cells (PBMCs). The origin of the receptors is a man aged 25 to 45.

V is TRBV5-1 and J is TRBJ2-5; the match to TRBD1 covers 8 bases. With V trimmed by 4 bases and J by 0 bases, 8 bases remained unmatched. The CDR3 runs to 16 residues. The germline V gene encodes CDR1 SGHRS and CDR2 YFSETQ. CDR3 in DNA: TGCGCCAGCAGCCCCTGGACAGGGAGAGACCAAGAGACCCAGTACTTC. Its translation: CASSPWTGRDQETQYF.

The V call is TRBV29-1, the J call TRBJ2-5; TRBD1 matches at 8 bases. Unmatched junction bases numbered 5, after V lost 4 bases and J lost 4 bases. The CDR3 has 13 residues. The germline V gene has CDR1 SQVTM and CDR2 ANQGSEA. The CDR3 bases are TGCAGCGTTGGGCAGGGGGCGAGAGAGACCCAGTACTTC. Residues: CSVGQGARETQYF.

The chain combines TRBV19 with TRBJ1-4; D perhaps matches TRBD1 (6 bases). Looked up from germline, CDR1 is LNHDA and CDR2 is SQIVND (reference sequence). This CDR3 has 14 residues. With 7 bases removed from V and 3 bases from J, the gap between germline ends came to 12 bases. CDR3 region: CASTPPGANEKLFF. The DNA for the CDR3 is TGTGCCAGTACCCCCCCAGGGGCTAATGAAAAACTGTTTTTT.

The CDR3: CASTELAGSDEQYF. The CDR3, as DNA: TGTGCCAGCACCGAACTAGCGGGGTCGGACGAGCAGTACTTC. This sequence joins TRBV2 and TRBJ2-7; 10 bases agree with TRBD2. Trimming cost V 7 bases and J 5 bases; bases outside gene matches: 8. The CDR3 is 14 amino acids. Germline assignment: CDR1 SNHLY and CDR2 FYNNEI. Supplemented by reference TRBV2 and TRBJ2-7, the full variable domain reads EPEVTQTPSHQVTQMGQEVILRCVPISNHLYFYWYRQILGQKVEFLVSFYNNEISEKSEIFDDQFSVERPDGSNFTLKIRSTKLEDSAMYFCASTELAGSDEQYFGPGTRLTVT.

The chain carries TRBV5-6 and TRBJ2-7; D possibly corresponds to TRBD1 (6 bases). The germline CDR1 and CDR2 sequences are SGHDT and YYEEEE. There are 13 residues in the CDR3. Between the trimmed V and J ends, which lost 4 bases and 2 bases, there was a span of 10 bases. The CDR3 sequence: CASSLQGPYEQYF. CDR3 DNA sequence: TGTGCCAGCAGCCTACAGGGCCCCTACGAGCAGTACTTC.

J is TRBJ2-1 and V is TRBV9, with 9 bases matching TRBD2. CDR1 is SGDLS, CDR2 YYNGEE, per germline. V was pared by 3 bases and J by 10 bases, with 2 bases of the junction left unmatched. This CDR3 spans 12 amino acids. CDR3 protein: CASSAGLAEQFF. CDR3 DNA: TGTGCCAGCAGCGCAGGACTAGCGGAGCAGTTCTTC.

CDR3 sequence (DNA): TGTGCCAGCAGCCTGGGACGGTTGAACACCGGGGAGCTGTTTTTT. This encodes CASSLGRLNTGELFF. The gene calls are TRBV11-3 and TRBJ2-2; D tentatively fits TRBD1 or TRBD2 (5 bases each). The CDR3 has 15 residues. With 5 bases removed from V and 1 base from J, the gap between germline ends came to 11 bases. Germline CDR1 reads SGHNT; CDR2 reads YENEEA. The complete variable domain, with remaining parts taken from reference TRBV11-3 and TRBJ2-2, reads EAGVVQSPRYKIIEKKQPVAFWCNPISGHNTLYWYLQNLGQGPELLIRYENEEAVDDSQLPKDRFSAERLKGVDSTLKIQPAELGDSAVYLCASSLGRLNTGELFFGEGSRLTVL.

CDR3 residues: CASSEGPDTQYF. CDR3 bases: TGTGCCAGCAGTGAAGGGCCAGATACGCAGTATTTT. V usage is TRBV2 and J usage is TRBJ2-3; the D is unclear. The CDR3 is made up of 12 amino acids. In germline, CDR1 is SNHLY, CDR2 FYNNEI. V dropped 1 base and J dropped 4 bases, with 3 bases sitting between them.

The chain uses TRBV18 and TRBJ1-2, with 8 bases matching TRBD1. Germline loops: CDR1 KGHSH, CDR2 LQKENI. The CDR3 has 16 amino acids. With V trimmed by 1 base and J by 4 bases, 8 bases remained unmatched. The DNA of the CDR3 is TGTGCCAGCTCACCACAAGTCAGACAGGGGACCTATGGCTACACCTTC. Amino acids: CASSPQVRQGTYGYTF.

The gene calls are TRBV19 and TRBJ2-6; D perhaps matches TRBD2 (6 bases). The CDR3 spans 16 residues. Germline lookup yields CDR1 LNHDA and CDR2 SQIVND (reference sequence). V was shortened by 3 bases and J by 0 bases, with 9 bases between the two germline ends. CDR3 residues: CASSMSGSSGANVLTF. The CDR3 DNA follows: TGTGCCAGTAGTATGTCCGGGAGCTCTGGGGCCAACGTCCTGACTTTC.

The V call is TRBV28, the J call TRBJ2-7; 9 positions match TRBD2. The length of the CDR3 is 13 residues. The trim removed 10 bases at V and 4 bases at J, leaving 8 bases unmatched. CDR1 is MDHEN and CDR2 is SYDVKM in the germline V gene. CDR3 protein: CATISGGQYEQYF. CDR3 nucleotide sequence: TGTGCCACCATCAGCGGGGGGCAATACGAGCAGTACTTC.

This CDR3 is CAAEGTDRTEAFF. The DNA for the CDR3 is TGTGCCGCCGAAGGGACAGACCGTACTGAAGCTTTCTTT. V gene TRBV10-3 combines with J gene TRBJ1-1; 7 bases match TRBD1. Germline V gene lookup returns CDR1 ENHRY and CDR2 SYGVKD. The CDR3 is 13 residues long. V shed 11 bases, J shed 5 bases, and the junction held 11 bases outside the gene matches.

The rearrangement joins TRBV7-9 to TRBJ2-7; TRBD1 aligns across 7 bases. V shed 3 bases, J shed 5 bases, and the junction held 10 bases outside the gene matches. CDR3 length: 15 amino acids. CDR1 and CDR2 from the germline V gene are SEHNR and FQNEAQ (reference sequence). The CDR3 DNA reads TGTGCCAGCAGCTTCACTCAGACAGGGATAGACGAGCAGTACTTC. It translates to CASSFTQTGIDEQYF.

The V gene is TRBV18, the J gene TRBJ2-7, with 15 bases fitting TRBD2. From germline, CDR1 is KGHSH and CDR2 LQKENI. J was trimmed by 2 bases and V by 1 base; bases with no gene match: 6. The CDR3 spans 18 residues. The CDR3 reads CASSPQGTSGGSTYEQYF. CDR3 nucleotide sequence: TGTGCCAGCTCACCACAGGGGACTAGCGGGGGGTCGACCTACGAGCAGTACTTC.

The chain carries TRBV5-1 and TRBJ2-2; possibly TRBD1 for D (5 bases). V lost 4 bases, J lost 6 bases, and 13 bases lay in between. CDR3 length: 14 residues. Germline V gives CDR1 SGHRS, CDR2 YFSETQ. The CDR3 is CASSPIQGSGELFF. The CDR3 DNA is TGCGCCAGCAGCCCAATCCAGGGATCCGGGGAGCTGTTTTTT.

The chain carries TRBV10-1 and TRBJ1-3, with D unclear. The V and J ends lost 6 bases and 4 bases respectively, with 10 bases between them. The germline V gene has CDR1 WNHNN and CDR2 SYGVQD (reference sequence). The CDR3 spans 13 residues. CDR3 in DNA: TGCGCCAGCAGGGCCGCCGCGGGAAACACCATATATTTT. Protein product: CASRAAAGNTIYF.

This rearrangement joins TRBV5-1 to TRBJ2-2, with a weak D call TRBD2 (5 bases). There are 16 residues in the CDR3. V was pared by 0 bases and J by 6 bases, with 15 bases between. Germline lookup yields CDR1 SGHRS and CDR2 YFSETQ. The CDR3 DNA reads TGCGCCAGCAGCTTGGTAGCAGCCGGAGGCGCCGGGGAGCTGTTTTTT. Its protein product is CASSLVAAGGAGELFF. Based on the CDR3 plus reference TRBV5-1 and TRBJ2-2, the full variable domain is KAGVTQTPRYLIKTRGQQVTLSCSPISGHRSVSWYQQTPGQGLQFLFEYFSETQRNKGNFPGRFSGRQFSNSRSEMNVSTLELGDSALYLCASSLVAAGGAGELFFGEGSRLTVL.

The sample holds one count of this clone. The rearrangement uses TRBV6-1 and TRBJ2-7; D is uncertain. The CDR3 loop spans 14 amino acids. The germline V gene encodes CDR1 MNHNS and CDR2 SASEGT. The V and J ends lost 11 bases and 3 bases respectively, with 20 bases between them. The CDR3 protein is CASEPGRVDYEQYF. The CDR3 region has the DNA TGTGCCTCAGAGCCAGGTCGCGTTGACTACGAGCAGTACTTC.

Remarks on this clone: In the same sample, other DNA sequences code for this CDR3. The chain combines TRBV19 with TRBJ1-2; D remains unclear. Germline loops: CDR1 LNHDA, CDR2 SQIVND (reference sequence). The CDR3 is made up of 12 amino acids. V was clipped by 3 bases and J by 4 bases, with 6 bases between them. The CDR3 spells CASSMGRYGYTF. The DNA of the CDR3 is TGTGCCAGTAGTATGGGCCGCTATGGCTACACCTTC. The full variable domain, with the rest looked up from reference TRBV19 and TRBJ1-2, is DGGITQSPKYLFRKEGQNVTLSCEQNLNHDAMYWYRQDPGQGLRLIYYSQIVNDFQKGDIAEGYSVSREKKESFPLTVTSAQKNPTAFYLCASSMGRYGYTFGSGTRLTVV.

This clone has a single count. The CDR3 loop is CAISGQVGDNEQFF. The CDR3 nucleotides are TGTGCCATCAGCGGACAGGTGGGTGACAATGAGCAGTTCTTC. The V gene is TRBV10-3, the J gene TRBJ2-1, with 7 bases that match TRBD1. The CDR3 sequence is 14 residues long. V gave up 6 bases and J gave up 5 bases; unmatched junction bases: 7. CDR1 and CDR2 from the germline V gene are ENHRY and SYGVKD.